This T cell receptor beta chain was profiled in a study of shared clonotypes between healthy human individuals. Study findings and constraints: Sampling covered blood only; tissue repertoires likely differ. Roughly 5% of naive CD4 clonotypes were shared across four donors.

The junction had 8 bases not matched to a gene; V was cut back by 5 bases and J by 4 bases. The germline V gene encodes CDR1 SGHAT and CDR2 FQNNGV. This CDR3 is built from 16 residues. Clones were read by immunoSEQ multiplex PCR, and TCRdb kept only the in-frame ones, dropping some. Here the sample spans some 2.4 million clones, 93% being singletons. Remarks on this clone: Its antigen is not identified.

This receptor was identified in a man aged 18 to 30 in good health. Some clones in this sample may be carry-over from other donors' samples. Sequenced sample: naive CD4+ T cells from PBMCs. This sample's subset: CD45RA+ positively selected. The chain has TRBV11-2 and TRBJ2-2; the match to TRBD1 covers 9 bases. For the CDR3, the DNA is TGTGCCAGCAGCCGTTCCGGGACAGGGCTCACCGGGGAGCTGTTTTTT. Translation: CASSRSGTGLTGELFF.